A single T cell receptor (beta chain) is shown here with its context. Trimming left V 3 bases short and J 4 bases short, with 16 bases between. The V gene's germline CDR1 is SGHRS and CDR2 YFSETQ. The CDR3 loop spans 15 amino acids. Per the authors' pipeline: Reference gene primer amplification yielded estimated nucleated cell counts. Assay used: immunoSEQ multiplex PCR; TCRdb lists only in-frame clones, some missing. V and J calls and clone size are copied from that table; D and trimming were computed from the DNA. The table includes hundreds of thousands of clones, roughly 85% detected once. The data were taken from a study of blood T cell repertoires in COVID-19. Study-level information: Collection of acute and convalescent COVID-19 samples took place in the United States, Italy and Spain. Nucleic acid was either cDNA or gDNA, and it came from T cells, B-cell-depleted T cells, or PBMCs.

The rearrangement uses TRBV5-1 and TRBJ1-2; D is perhaps TRBD1 (6 bases). Material: peripheral blood. This sequence originates from a woman aged 25 to 39 with active or convalescent COVID-19. CDR3 protein: CASSYRDTKPYGYTF. The CDR3 DNA sequence: TGCGCCAGCAGCTATCGGGACACGAAGCCCTATGGCTACACCTTC.